Reported below is one TCR beta chain. Sequenced patients had Stevens-Johnson syndrome or toxic epidermal necrolysis caused by carbamazepine. Libraries were made by iRepertoire multiplex PCR with TCR subtype-specific primers for bulk and single-cell sequencing. With the multiplex PCR reads reprocessed, TCRdb shows one record per CDR3 protein and no DNA. The sample table includes about 7,500 distinct CDR3 sequences. From germline, CDR1 is SQVTM and CDR2 ANQGSEA. This CDR3 is built from 15 residues. This sample is drawn from a study of T cells in severe cutaneous drug reactions. The sample was cells from a skin blister. The rearrangement joins TRBV29-1 to TRBJ2-3; the TCRdb D gene call, TRBD2, has no DNA to confirm it. The source is a human donor with a severe cutaneous adverse drug reaction. The CDR3 spells CSVAGGRRNTDTQYF.